The rows below give T cell receptor beta chains drawn from one sample of a study of response to subunit inactivated influenza vaccine. TCRdb called the RT-PCR reads again in MiXCR, with one record for every CDR3 protein. The sample gives a few hundred thousand distinct CDR3 sequences, around 15% of which show up once; approximately 10% is in the top ten. This specimen consisted of PBMCs from blood, obtained roughly 12 days after vaccination. These receptors were obtained from a man aged 50-60 years who received an inactivated influenza vaccine. The CDR3 runs from the conserved cysteine through the conserved F or W. A D gene is named only where the DNA matches it firmly. For some rows the clone size is stated as once, few or many, or as a class when expanded; others skip it.

j_gene: TRBJ2-7
v_gene: TRBV12-3/TRBV12-4
d_gene: TRBD2
abundance: few
CDR3nt: TGTGCCAGCAGTGGAGCGGGGGCCCCCTACGAGCAGTACTTC
CDR3aa: CASSGAGAPYEQYF

j_gene: TRBJ2-2
v_gene: TRBV5-6
d_gene: -
abundance: few
CDR3nt: TGTGCCAGCGGCCTAAGCTGGACAGCAACCGGGGAGCTGTTTTTT
CDR3aa: CASGLSWTATGELFF

j_gene: TRBJ2-3
v_gene: TRBV24-1
d_gene: -
abundance: few
CDR3nt: TGTGCCACCAGTGATTATCCATATACGCAGTATTTT
CDR3aa: CATSDYPYTQYF

j_gene: TRBJ1-2
v_gene: TRBV5-1
d_gene: TRBD1
abundance: many
CDR3nt: TGCGCCAGCAGCAAGGACAGGGGTCAATATGGCTACACCTTC
CDR3aa: CASSKDRGQYGYTF

j_gene: TRBJ1-4
v_gene: TRBV28
d_gene: -
abundance: few
CDR3nt: TGTGCCAGCAGTTTACCGACAGGCCTAGGGGAAAAACTGTTTTTT
CDR3aa: CASSLPTGLGEKLFF

j_gene: TRBJ2-3
v_gene: TRBV5-6
d_gene: -
abundance: few
CDR3nt: TGTGCCAGCAGCTTCCGAGCGGTAGAAGTGGCAGATACGCAGTATTTT
CDR3aa: CASSFRAVEVADTQYF

j_gene: TRBJ2-1
v_gene: TRBV2
d_gene: -
abundance: -
CDR3nt: TGTGCCGTCACCGAACCACTCGGGGCAAGCTCCTACAATGAGCAGTTCTTC
CDR3aa: CAVTEPLGASSYNEQFF

j_gene: TRBJ1-3
v_gene: TRBV2
d_gene: -
abundance: few
CDR3nt: TGTGCCAGCGGCCAACAGGCTGGAAACACCATATATTTT
CDR3aa: CASGQQAGNTIYF

j_gene: TRBJ2-3
v_gene: TRBV4-2
d_gene: -
abundance: -
CDR3nt: TGTGCCAGCAGCCAACCCTCACGAGGGGCCGGTGGTGCAGATACGCAGTATTTT
CDR3aa: CASSQPSRGAGGADTQYF

j_gene: TRBJ2-6
v_gene: TRBV6-1
d_gene: -
abundance: -
CDR3nt: TGTGCCAGCACGGAGAATGGGGCCAACGTCCTGACTTTC
CDR3aa: CASTENGANVLTF

j_gene: TRBJ1-2
v_gene: TRBV6-2/TRBV6-3
d_gene: -
abundance: -
CDR3nt: TGTGCCAGCAGTTACTCCTGGACAGATGCCTATGGCTACACCTTC
CDR3aa: CASSYSWTDAYGYTF

j_gene: TRBJ1-1
v_gene: TRBV6-5
d_gene: -
abundance: many
CDR3nt: TGTGCCAGCAGTTATTCCACTGAAGCTTTCTTT
CDR3aa: CASSYSTEAFF

j_gene: TRBJ2-1
v_gene: TRBV20-1
d_gene: TRBD1
abundance: few
CDR3nt: TGCAGTGCTCTACACCGGGACAGGCCCTACAATGAGCAGTTCTTC
CDR3aa: CSALHRDRPYNEQFF

j_gene: TRBJ2-1
v_gene: TRBV9
d_gene: TRBD2
abundance: many
CDR3nt: TGTGCCAGCAGCCTCTGGGGGTCTAGCGGGAATGAGCAGTTCTTC
CDR3aa: CASSLWGSSGNEQFF

j_gene: TRBJ2-7
v_gene: TRBV6-2/TRBV6-3
d_gene: -
abundance: -
CDR3nt: TGTGCCAGCAGAGGTCCCGGGACGCGTTCCTACGAGCAGTACTTC
CDR3aa: CASRGPGTRSYEQYF

j_gene: TRBJ2-1
v_gene: TRBV7-2
d_gene: -
abundance: few
CDR3nt: TGTGCCAGCAGCGGTACCAATGAGCAGTTCTTC
CDR3aa: CASSGTNEQFF

j_gene: TRBJ2-2
v_gene: TRBV12-3/TRBV12-4
d_gene: TRBD1
abundance: -
CDR3nt: TGTGCCAGCAGTTTAGGGGGACAGTCCGGGGAGCTGTTTTTT
CDR3aa: CASSLGGQSGELFF

j_gene: TRBJ1-5
v_gene: TRBV3-1
d_gene: TRBD1
abundance: -
CDR3nt: TGTGCCAGCAGCCAGGGACAGCTTGGCAATCAGCCCCAGCATTTT
CDR3aa: CASSQGQLGNQPQHF

j_gene: TRBJ2-7
v_gene: TRBV15
d_gene: TRBD2
abundance: few
CDR3nt: TGTGCCACCAGCAGAGACGTAGGCGGGAGGGCCCACTACGAGCAGTACTTC
CDR3aa: CATSRDVGGRAHYEQYF

j_gene: TRBJ2-1
v_gene: TRBV4-1
d_gene: -
abundance: -
CDR3nt: TGCGCCAGCAGCCAAGACCTTGGTGTCAGGAACAATGAGCAGTTCTTC
CDR3aa: CASSQDLGVRNNEQFF

j_gene: TRBJ2-5
v_gene: TRBV29-1
d_gene: -
abundance: many
CDR3nt: TGCAGCGTCCACGACAGGCAAGAGACCCAGTACTTC
CDR3aa: CSVHDRQETQYF

j_gene: TRBJ2-7
v_gene: TRBV28
d_gene: TRBD1
abundance: few
CDR3nt: TGTGCCAGCAGGGATACAGGGACAGAGAGGTACGAGCAGTACTTC
CDR3aa: CASRDTGTERYEQYF

j_gene: TRBJ2-1
v_gene: TRBV3-1
d_gene: TRBD2
abundance: few
CDR3nt: TGTGCCAGCAGCTCTTGGACTAGCGGGCTTAGTAATGAGCAGTTCTTC
CDR3aa: CASSSWTSGLSNEQFF

j_gene: TRBJ2-1
v_gene: TRBV10-3
d_gene: TRBD1
abundance: -
CDR3nt: TGTGCCATCAGTCCCCTTATGACAGGGTCCCGTGAGCAGTTCTTC
CDR3aa: CAISPLMTGSREQFF

j_gene: TRBJ2-1
v_gene: TRBV27
d_gene: -
abundance: -
CDR3nt: TGTGCCAGCAGTTTGGGTACAGGCTCCGGAGAGCAGTTCTTC
CDR3aa: CASSLGTGSGEQFF

j_gene: TRBJ2-1
v_gene: TRBV12-3/TRBV12-4
d_gene: TRBD1
abundance: few
CDR3nt: TGTGCCAGCAGTTTATTAGGACAGGGTGGAAATGAGCAGTTCTTC
CDR3aa: CASSLLGQGGNEQFF

j_gene: TRBJ2-3
v_gene: TRBV7-2
d_gene: -
abundance: -
CDR3nt: TGTGCCAGCAGCTTAATGGTCACAGATACGCAGTATTTT
CDR3aa: CASSLMVTDTQYF

j_gene: TRBJ2-1
v_gene: TRBV19
d_gene: TRBD2
abundance: -
CDR3nt: TGTGCCAGTAGTATAGGGTTAGCGGGAGTATCCAATGAGCAGTTCTTC
CDR3aa: CASSIGLAGVSNEQFF

j_gene: TRBJ1-5
v_gene: TRBV2
d_gene: -
abundance: -
CDR3nt: TGTGCCAGCAGTGAGGGAACAGGGTACAATCAGCCCCAGCATTTT
CDR3aa: CASSEGTGYNQPQHF

j_gene: TRBJ1-1
v_gene: TRBV5-1
d_gene: -
abundance: -
CDR3nt: TGCGCCAGCGGCTTGGGGCAGCCGGGCACTGAAGCTTTCTTT
CDR3aa: CASGLGQPGTEAFF

j_gene: TRBJ1-6
v_gene: TRBV5-6
d_gene: TRBD1
abundance: -
CDR3nt: TGTGCCAGCAGCTGGGGACAGCTCAATAATTCACCCCTCCACTTT
CDR3aa: CASSWGQLNNSPLHF

j_gene: TRBJ1-5
v_gene: TRBV12-3/TRBV12-4
d_gene: -
abundance: many
CDR3nt: TGTGCCAGCAGTTTGGGCATCAATCAGCCCCAGCATTTT
CDR3aa: CASSLGINQPQHF

j_gene: TRBJ1-2
v_gene: TRBV7-9
d_gene: -
abundance: many
CDR3nt: TGTGCCAGCAGCTTAGGAGGGGCAGGCTATGGCTACACCTTC
CDR3aa: CASSLGGAGYGYTF

j_gene: TRBJ2-1
v_gene: TRBV21-1
d_gene: -
abundance: few
CDR3nt: TGTGCCAGCAGCAAAGAACACAGGGATTACAATGAGCAGTTCTTC
CDR3aa: CASSKEHRDYNEQFF

j_gene: TRBJ2-5
v_gene: TRBV6-2/TRBV6-3
d_gene: -
abundance: -
CDR3nt: TGTGCCAGCAGTTACTCCTACGGCCACCAAGAGACCCAGTACTTC
CDR3aa: CASSYSYGHQETQYF

j_gene: TRBJ2-2
v_gene: TRBV7-9
d_gene: -
abundance: -
CDR3nt: TGTGCCAGCACCCCTCAGGGGGGAAACACCGGGGAGCTGTTTTTT
CDR3aa: CASTPQGGNTGELFF

j_gene: TRBJ1-1
v_gene: TRBV5-1
d_gene: -
abundance: -
CDR3nt: TGCGCCAGCAGCTTGGCCCCACGCAACGGGAACACTGAAGCTTTCTTT
CDR3aa: CASSLAPRNGNTEAFF

j_gene: TRBJ2-7
v_gene: TRBV20-1
d_gene: -
abundance: -
CDR3nt: TGCAGTGCACGTGGAGAGCGGGTGCACTACGAGCAGTACTTC
CDR3aa: CSARGERVHYEQYF

j_gene: TRBJ2-2
v_gene: TRBV11-2
d_gene: -
abundance: -
CDR3nt: TGTGCCAGCAGCCAAAGGTGGGGCACCGGGGAGCTGTTTTTT
CDR3aa: CASSQRWGTGELFF

j_gene: TRBJ2-5
v_gene: TRBV19
d_gene: TRBD2
abundance: few
CDR3nt: TGTGCCAGTAGTACCAGAGCGGGGCAGGTGGGGACCCAGTACTTC
CDR3aa: CASSTRAGQVGTQYF